This entry lists 8 T cell receptor beta chains sequenced from one sample in a study of CD8+ T cells in alopecia areata. cDNA prepared by RNA extraction and subsequent reverse transcription served as the template for sequencing. Profiling relied on immunoSEQ multiplex PCR, and the TCRdb table lists in-frame clones only, not all of them. The sample records 140,000 to 150,000 clones, around 47% being singletons. The specimen was CD4+ T cells sorted from blood. These receptor sequences come from a human donor with alopecia areata.

This clone has only a few counts. J is TRBJ2-5 and V is TRBV29-1; D might be TRBD1 (5 bases). Germline V gene sequence: CDR1 SQVTM, CDR2 ANQGSEA. The CDR3 loop spans 15 amino acids. Trimming shortened V by 1 base and J by 7 bases, and 19 bases separated the two germline ends. The CDR3 loop is CSVEGAGRRLGTQYF. CDR3 bases: TGCAGCGTTGAAGGTGCAGGGCGAAGACTCGGGACCCAGTACTTC.

V usage is TRBV7-9 and J usage is TRBJ2-5; D is unresolved. Germline V gives CDR1 SEHNR, CDR2 FQNEAQ (reference sequence). Trimming removed 4 bases at V and 5 bases at J, with 11 bases between. The CDR3 is made up of 13 amino acids. This CDR3 reads CASSSQVWETQYF. For the CDR3, the DNA is TGTGCCAGCAGCTCTCAGGTCTGGGAGACCCAGTACTTC.

This clone was found a few times. The CDR3 sequence is CASTGAELFF. For the CDR3, the DNA is TGTGCCAGCACGGGTGCGGAGCTGTTTTTT. This chain links TRBV2 with TRBJ2-2; D not resolved. Germline V gene lookup returns CDR1 SNHLY and CDR2 FYNNEI. V was trimmed by 7 bases and J by 10 bases, leaving 7 bases between them. This CDR3 has 10 amino acids.

The rearrangement uses TRBV6-5 and TRBJ2-3, with 9 bases fitting TRBD2. V gave up 4 bases and J gave up 5 bases; unmatched junction bases: 4. Per germline, CDR1 MNHEY and CDR2 SVGAGI. The CDR3 length is 14 residues. CDR3 residues: CASSSASGKDTQYF. CDR3 nucleotide sequence: TGTGCCAGCAGTTCCGCTAGCGGGAAAGATACGCAGTATTTT.

This chain connects TRBV29-1 to TRBJ2-7; 8 positions match TRBD1. CDR1 and CDR2 (germline): SQVTM, ANQGSEA. This CDR3 is built from 13 residues. After removal of 4 bases from V and 0 bases from J, the junction contained 2 bases not matched to a gene. CDR3 residues: CSVAQGVSYEQYF. The CDR3 coding sequence is TGCAGCGTTGCACAGGGGGTCTCCTACGAGCAGTACTTC.

V gene TRBV2 combines with J gene TRBJ2-7, with unresolved D. V was shortened by 6 bases and J by 1 base, with 7 bases between the two germline ends. Germline V gene lookup returns CDR1 SNHLY and CDR2 FYNNEI. The CDR3 extends over 12 amino acids. The CDR3 DNA follows: TGTGCCAGCAGCCCTGAATCCTACGAGCAGTACTTC. Amino acid sequence: CASSPESYEQYF.

V usage is TRBV28 and J usage is TRBJ2-7; no reliable D call. V was trimmed by 3 bases and J by 4 bases, leaving 16 bases between them. This CDR3 is built from 15 residues. Germline CDR1 and CDR2: MDHEN and SYDVKM. The chain's CDR3 is CASSFSGSERYEQYF. The CDR3 nucleotides are TGTGCCAGCAGTTTTTCCGGTTCCGAAAGGTACGAGCAGTACTTC.

The DNA of the CDR3 is TGTGCCAGCAGCTTAGACAGGGGTCTGCGGGAGCAGTACTTC. It encodes CASSLDRGLREQYF. This chain uses TRBV7-8 with TRBJ2-7, with 7 nucleotides matching TRBD1. From germline, CDR1 is SGHVS and CDR2 FQNEAQ. CDR3 length: 14 residues. V was pared by 1 base and J by 7 bases, with 7 bases of the junction left unmatched.